This is a list of T cell receptor beta chains from one sample in a study of shared clonotypes between healthy human individuals. Repertoires were generated with immunoSEQ multiplex PCR, while TCRdb's copy carries only in-frame clones and drops some. This table holds approximately 2.5 million clones, just over 90% found once. The specimen was naive CD4+ T cells sorted from blood. The source of these receptors is a man aged 18 to 29 in good health. Both conserved end residues are part of each CDR3. Fields, in order: D gene, V gene, J gene, CDR3 length, clone size, CDR3 protein, CDR3 DNA. D genes are given only for firm matches. A row's size may be missing; if present it is once, few, many or a size class.

>-|TRBV7-2|TRBJ1-1|13|-
CASSPAGSPEAFF
TGTGCCAGCAGCCCGGCAGGGTCCCCTGAAGCTTTCTTT
>TRBD2|TRBV7-3|TRBJ2-2|15|-
CASGAGGPNTGELFF
TGTGCCAGTGGAGCGGGGGGACCGAACACCGGGGAGCTGTTTTTT
>-|TRBV9|TRBJ1-2|14|-
CASSPDQTAYGYTF
TGTGCCAGCAGCCCTGACCAGACAGCATATGGCTACACCTTC
>-|TRBV7-9|TRBJ1-4|13|-
CASSLGRNEKLFF
TGTGCCAGCAGCCTAGGGCGGAATGAAAAACTGTTTTTT
>TRBD2|TRBV27|TRBJ2-2|17|-
CASNRRESLGNTGELFF
TGTGCCAGCAATAGGCGGGAGAGCTTGGGGAACACCGGGGAGCTGTTTTTT
>-|TRBV6-1|TRBJ1-5|16|-
CASSDGSGRAGQPQHF
TGTGCCAGCAGTGATGGGTCGGGCAGGGCCGGTCAGCCCCAGCATTTT
>-|TRBV2|TRBJ1-2|13|-
CASSPRQDYGYTF
TGTGCCAGCAGCCCCAGACAGGACTATGGCTACACCTTC
>TRBD1|TRBV6-5|TRBJ1-6|16|-
CASSYAGGQGASPLHF
TGTGCCAGCAGTTACGCCGGGGGACAGGGTGCCTCACCCCTCCACTTT
>TRBD2|TRBV25-1|TRBJ2-1|16|-
CASRSDSGGRYNEQFF
TGTGCCAGCCGCAGTGATTCGGGGGGGCGATACAATGAGCAGTTCTTC
>-|TRBV18|TRBJ2-1|13|-
CASSPPSYQLQFF
TGTGCCAGCTCACCACCTAGCTACCAGTTACAGTTCTTC
>-|TRBV6-6|TRBJ2-5|12|-
CATISGQETQYF
TGTGCCACTATTTCGGGGCAAGAGACCCAGTACTTC
>-|TRBV5-4|TRBJ1-2|15|-
CASSARDDFNYGYTF
TGTGCCAGCAGCGCTCGGGACGATTTTAACTATGGCTACACCTTC
>-|TRBV7-9|TRBJ2-5|14|-
CASSLEVPQETQYF
TGTGCCAGCAGCTTAGAGGTCCCCCAAGAGACCCAGTACTTC
>-|TRBV10-1|TRBJ1-1|16|-
CASSESRVGRNTEAFF
TGCGCCAGCAGTGAGTCGAGGGTAGGGAGGAACACTGAAGCTTTCTTT
>-|TRBV6-6|TRBJ1-2|13|-
CASIKTDNYGYTF
TGTGCCAGCATCAAGACAGATAACTATGGCTACACCTTC
>-|TRBV7-7|TRBJ2-7|13|-
CASSLAPSFEQYF
TGTGCTAGCAGCTTAGCGCCGAGCTTCGAGCAGTACTTC
>-|TRBV2|TRBJ1-1|13|-
CASSEQGFGEAFF
TGTGCCAGCAGTGAACAGGGGTTCGGTGAAGCTTTCTTT
>-|TRBV5-4|TRBJ1-6|16|few
CASSQVQGSNNSPLHF
TGTGCCAGCAGCCAAGTACAGGGAAGTAATAATTCACCCCTCCACTTT
>-|TRBV6-5|TRBJ1-2|13|-
CASRPTENYGYTF
TGTGCCAGCAGGCCGACAGAAAACTATGGCTACACCTTC
>-|TRBV15|TRBJ1-2|13|-
CATSRTQGLGYTF
TGTGCCACCAGCAGGACGCAGGGCCTGGGCTACACCTTC
>TRBD2|TRBV5-4|TRBJ2-1|17|-
CASSSPGLAGPYNEQFF
TGTGCCAGCAGCTCCCCTGGACTAGCGGGACCGTACAATGAGCAGTTCTTC
>-|TRBV4-2|TRBJ2-2|13|once
CASRTENTGELFF
TGTGCCAGCCGGACCGAGAACACCGGGGAGCTGTTTTTT
>-|TRBV27|TRBJ1-1|14|-
CASSRGGGGTEAFF
TGTGCCAGCAGCCGAGGGGGGGGAGGAACTGAAGCTTTCTTT
>TRBD2|TRBV5-1|TRBJ2-3|15|-
CASSLEREGTDTQYF
TGCGCCAGCAGCTTGGAGCGGGAGGGTACAGATACGCAGTATTTT
>-|TRBV30|TRBJ2-3|15|-
CAWSVNSYSTDTQYF
TGTGCCTGGAGTGTAAACTCCTACAGCACAGATACGCAGTATTTT
>-|TRBV6-5|TRBJ1-2|13|-
CASRDPGHGGYTF
TGTGCCAGCAGAGACCCGGGGCACGGAGGCTACACCTTC
>-|TRBV19|TRBJ2-3|16|-
CASSERRGPTMDTQYF
TGTGCCAGTAGTGAACGGAGGGGCCCTACTATGGATACGCAGTATTTT
>TRBD1|TRBV7-6|TRBJ1-4|16|-
CASSATTGQTNEKLFF
TGTGCCAGCAGCGCCACCACGGGACAGACGAATGAAAAACTGTTTTTT
>-|TRBV27|TRBJ1-1|14|-
CASSFQRGNTEAFF
TGTGCCAGCAGTTTTCAGAGGGGGAACACTGAAGCTTTCTTT
>TRBD1|TRBV5-1|TRBJ2-7|12|-
CASSSDRIEQYF
TGCGCCAGCAGCTCGGACAGGATCGAGCAGTACTTC
>-|TRBV19|TRBJ1-1|14|few
CASSMGTPNTEAFF
TGTGCCAGTAGTATGGGGACCCCGAACACTGAAGCTTTCTTT
>-|TRBV28|TRBJ2-5|15|-
CASSFKVGGRETQYF
TGTGCCAGCAGTTTCAAGGTGGGGGGCCGAGAGACCCAGTACTTC
>TRBD2|TRBV27|TRBJ2-7|16|-
CASSLSAGGAVYEQYF
TGTGCCAGCAGTTTATCAGCGGGAGGTGCTGTCTACGAGCAGTACTTC
>TRBD2|TRBV9|TRBJ2-3|16|-
CASSTRLAQRTDTQYF
TGTGCCAGCAGCACCAGACTAGCGCAACGCACAGATACGCAGTATTTT
>TRBD1|TRBV9|TRBJ2-3|15|-
CASSRDRGRFDTQYF
TGTGCCAGCAGCAGAGACAGGGGGCGTTTCGATACGCAGTATTTT
>-|TRBV11-3|TRBJ2-5|10|once
CASGEETQYF
TGTGCCAGCGGGGAGGAGACCCAGTACTTC
>TRBD2|TRBV5-8|TRBJ2-5|17|-
CASSLEWGAGGQETQYF
TGTGCCAGCAGCCTGGAGTGGGGAGCGGGGGGCCAAGAGACCCAGTACTTC
>-|TRBV11-2|TRBJ2-3|14|-
CASSLRGDQDTQYF
TGTGCCAGCAGCTTAAGGGGTGATCAAGATACGCAGTATTTT
>-|TRBV11-2|TRBJ2-7|13|-
CASSSGGPYEQYF
TGTGCCAGCAGCTCCGGGGGGCCCTACGAGCAGTACTTC
>-|TRBV7-2|TRBJ2-2|16|-
CASSLVGGMNTGELFF
TGTGCCAGCAGCTTAGTGGGGGGTATGAACACCGGGGAGCTGTTTTTT
>TRBD1|TRBV23-1|TRBJ1-5|16|-
CASSQSTDRGNQPQHF
TGCGCCAGCAGTCAATCTACCGACAGGGGAAATCAGCCCCAGCATTTT
>-|TRBV14|TRBJ2-2|15|-
CASSQQGLLGGELFF
TGTGCCAGCAGCCAACAAGGACTATTAGGCGGGGAGCTGTTTTTT
>-|TRBV2|TRBJ1-6|13|-
CASIGVYNSPLHF
TGTGCCAGCATCGGAGTTTATAATTCACCCCTCCACTTT
>-|TRBV5-1|TRBJ1-1|14|-
CASSPDEGRTEAFF
TGCGCCAGCAGCCCGGATGAGGGTAGGACTGAAGCTTTCTTT
>TRBD1|TRBV19|TRBJ2-2|14|-
CASSETGDTGELFF
TGTGCCAGTTCCGAGACAGGGGACACCGGGGAGCTGTTTTTT
>-|TRBV27|TRBJ2-7|13|-
CASSRSGSYEQYF
TGTGCCAGCAGCCGATCAGGATCCTACGAGCAGTACTTC
>-|TRBV7-3|TRBJ2-6|16|-
CASSLDLGAGANVLTF
TGTGCCAGCAGCTTAGATCTAGGGGCTGGGGCCAACGTCCTGACTTTC
>TRBD1|TRBV11-2|TRBJ2-2|13|-
CASSRGQFGELFF
TGTGCCAGCAGCCGGGGACAGTTCGGGGAGCTGTTTTTT
>-|TRBV19|TRBJ1-4|14|-
CASSITPSNEKLFF
TGTGCCAGTAGTATAACACCCTCTAATGAAAAACTGTTTTTT
>TRBD1|TRBV27|TRBJ1-1|14|-
CASSSQGALTEAFF
TGTGCCAGCAGTTCCCAGGGGGCGCTCACTGAAGCTTTCTTT
>-|TRBV30|TRBJ2-7|12|few
CAWSGRPGEQYF
TGTGCCTGGTCGGGACGGCCTGGCGAGCAGTACTTC
>-|TRBV4-1|TRBJ2-5|16|-
CASSQDTGEHQETQYF
TGCGCCAGCAGCCAAGATACGGGGGAACACCAAGAGACCCAGTACTTC